This T cell receptor beta chain was found in a study of T cell responses to AZD1222 COVID-19 vaccine. V shed 4 bases and J 9 bases; nucleotides not matched to a gene: 6. This CDR3 contains 13 residues. Germline CDR1 and CDR2: MDHEN and SYDVKM. Clones were read by immunoSEQ multiplex PCR, and TCRdb kept only the in-frame ones, dropping some. Counted here are under 100,000 clones, 90% occurring once; the ten biggest clones make up 5.2%. General observations from the study: It was only after the peak T cell response that any repertoires were sampled. Targets within unmutated variant regions were reportedly found for nearly half of spike-specific TCRs. The CD4 TCRs associated with vaccination extended across spike and predominated at 160-218 and 743-854.

Comments on this clone: The antigen is unknown.

The specimen comprised peripheral blood, sampled on day 0 of AZD1222 vaccination. The V call is TRBV28, the J call TRBJ1-1; 9 bases are a match to TRBD1. This sequence was found in an adult in good health. The CDR3 loop is CASSYPGTGKAFF. CDR3 bases: TGTGCCAGCAGTTACCCCGGGACAGGGAAAGCTTTCTTT.